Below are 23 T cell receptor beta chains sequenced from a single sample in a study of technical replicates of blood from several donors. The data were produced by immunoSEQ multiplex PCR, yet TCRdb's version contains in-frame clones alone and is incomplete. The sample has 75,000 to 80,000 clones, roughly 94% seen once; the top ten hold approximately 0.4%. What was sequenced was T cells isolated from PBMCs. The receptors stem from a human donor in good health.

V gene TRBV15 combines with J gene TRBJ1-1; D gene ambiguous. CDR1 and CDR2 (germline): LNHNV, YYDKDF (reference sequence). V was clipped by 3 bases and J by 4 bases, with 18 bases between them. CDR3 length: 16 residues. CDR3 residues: CATSSQGRVTVTEAFF. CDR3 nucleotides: TGTGCCACCAGCAGTCAAGGGAGGGTTACGGTCACTGAAGCTTTCTTT.

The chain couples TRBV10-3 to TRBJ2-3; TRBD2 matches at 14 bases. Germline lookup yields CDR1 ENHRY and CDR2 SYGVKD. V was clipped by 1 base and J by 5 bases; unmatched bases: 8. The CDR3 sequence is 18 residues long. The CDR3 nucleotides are TGTGCCATCAGTGAGTTGGGGACTAGCGGGAGACAAGGAGATACGCAGTATTTT. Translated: CAISELGTSGRQGDTQYF.

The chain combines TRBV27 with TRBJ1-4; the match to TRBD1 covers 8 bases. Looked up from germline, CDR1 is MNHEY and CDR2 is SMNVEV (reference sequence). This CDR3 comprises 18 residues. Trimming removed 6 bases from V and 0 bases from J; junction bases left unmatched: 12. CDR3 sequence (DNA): TGTGCCAGCAGGGAGGGCAGGGGGCGGTCTGCAACTAATGAAAAACTGTTTTTT. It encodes CASREGRGRSATNEKLFF.

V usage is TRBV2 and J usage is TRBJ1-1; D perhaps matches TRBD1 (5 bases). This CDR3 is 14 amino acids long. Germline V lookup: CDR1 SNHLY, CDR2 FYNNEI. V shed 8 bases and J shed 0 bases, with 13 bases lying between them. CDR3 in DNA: TGTGCCAGCCAGAGTCTGGGGCTGAACACTGAAGCTTTCTTT. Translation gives CASQSLGLNTEAFF.

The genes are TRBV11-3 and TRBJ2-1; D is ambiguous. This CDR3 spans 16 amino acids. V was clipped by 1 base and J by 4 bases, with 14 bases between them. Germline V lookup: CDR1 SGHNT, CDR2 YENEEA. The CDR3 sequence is CASSLVYWSGYNEQFF. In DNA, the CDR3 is TGTGCCAGCAGCTTAGTTTATTGGTCAGGTTACAATGAGCAGTTCTTC.

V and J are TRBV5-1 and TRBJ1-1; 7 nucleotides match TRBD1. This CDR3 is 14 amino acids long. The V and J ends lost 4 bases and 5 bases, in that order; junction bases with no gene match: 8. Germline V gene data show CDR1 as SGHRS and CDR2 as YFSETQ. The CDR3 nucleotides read TGCGCCAGCAGCCTGAGAGGGGGCGAGACTGAAGCTTTCTTT. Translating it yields CASSLRGGETEAFF.

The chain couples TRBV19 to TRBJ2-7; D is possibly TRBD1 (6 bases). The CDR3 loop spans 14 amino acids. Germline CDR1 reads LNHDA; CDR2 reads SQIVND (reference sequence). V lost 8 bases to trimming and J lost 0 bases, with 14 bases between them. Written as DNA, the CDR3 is TGTGCCAGTGGATACCGGGACACCTCCTACGAGCAGTACTTC. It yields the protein CASGYRDTSYEQYF.

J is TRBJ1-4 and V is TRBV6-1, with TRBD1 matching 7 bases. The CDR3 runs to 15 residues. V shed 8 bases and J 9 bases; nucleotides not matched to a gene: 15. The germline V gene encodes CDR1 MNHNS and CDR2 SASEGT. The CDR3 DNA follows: TGTGCCAGCCAGCTTCTAGCGGGACAGATTAAAAAACTGTTTTTT. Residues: CASQLLAGQIKKLFF.

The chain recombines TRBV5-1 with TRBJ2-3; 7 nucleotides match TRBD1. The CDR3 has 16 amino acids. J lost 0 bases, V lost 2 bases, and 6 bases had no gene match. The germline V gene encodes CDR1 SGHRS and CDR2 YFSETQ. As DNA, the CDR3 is TGCGCCAGCAGCTTAACAGGGGATCCCAGCACAGATACGCAGTATTTT. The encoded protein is CASSLTGDPSTDTQYF.

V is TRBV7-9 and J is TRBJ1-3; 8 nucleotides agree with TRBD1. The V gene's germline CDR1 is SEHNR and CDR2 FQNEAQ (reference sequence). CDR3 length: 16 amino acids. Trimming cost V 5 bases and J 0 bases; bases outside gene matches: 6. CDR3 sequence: CASSPTGESSGNTIYF. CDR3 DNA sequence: TGTGCCAGCAGCCCGACAGGGGAAAGCTCTGGAAACACCATATATTTT.

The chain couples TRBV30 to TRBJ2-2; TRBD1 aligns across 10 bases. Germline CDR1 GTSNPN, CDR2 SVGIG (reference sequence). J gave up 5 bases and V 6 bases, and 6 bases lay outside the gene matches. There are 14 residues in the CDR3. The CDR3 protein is CACDRGLNTGELFF. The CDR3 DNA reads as TGTGCCTGTGACAGGGGGCTTAATACCGGGGAGCTGTTTTTT.

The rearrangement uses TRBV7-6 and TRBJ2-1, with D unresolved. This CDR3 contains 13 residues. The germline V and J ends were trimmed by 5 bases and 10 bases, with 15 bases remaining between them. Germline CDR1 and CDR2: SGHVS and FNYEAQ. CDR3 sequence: CASSVRLEMEQFF. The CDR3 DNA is TGTGCCAGCAGCGTGAGACTGGAGATGGAGCAGTTCTTC.

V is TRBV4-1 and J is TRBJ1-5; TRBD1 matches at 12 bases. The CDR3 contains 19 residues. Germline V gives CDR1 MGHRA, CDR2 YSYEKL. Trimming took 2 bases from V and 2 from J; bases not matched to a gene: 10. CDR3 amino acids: CASSQRDRGQGMGNQPQHF. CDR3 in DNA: TGCGCCAGCAGCCAACGGGACAGGGGGCAGGGTATGGGCAATCAGCCCCAGCATTTT.

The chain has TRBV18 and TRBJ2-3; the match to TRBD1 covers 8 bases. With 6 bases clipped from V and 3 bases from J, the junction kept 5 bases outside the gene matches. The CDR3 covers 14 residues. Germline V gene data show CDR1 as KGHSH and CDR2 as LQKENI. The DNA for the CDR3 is TGTGCCAGCTCCGGACAGGGTAGTACAGATACGCAGTATTTT. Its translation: CASSGQGSTDTQYF.

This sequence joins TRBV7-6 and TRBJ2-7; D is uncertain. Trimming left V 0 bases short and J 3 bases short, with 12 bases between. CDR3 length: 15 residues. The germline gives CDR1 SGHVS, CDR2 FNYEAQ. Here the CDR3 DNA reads TGTGCCAGCAGCTTAGCGCAAGACACCTTCTACGAGCAGTACTTC. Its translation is CASSLAQDTFYEQYF. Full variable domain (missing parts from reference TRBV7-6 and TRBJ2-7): GAGVSQSPRYKVTKRGQDVALRCDPISGHVSLYWYRQALGQGPEFLTYFNYEAQQDKSGLPNDRFSAERPEGSISTLTIQRTEQRDSAMYRCASSLAQDTFYEQYFGPGTRLTVT.

CDR3 sequence (DNA): TGTGCCAGCAGTTACTCCCGGGACACCTCCTACGAGCAGTACTTC. This gives the protein CASSYSRDTSYEQYF. The V gene is TRBV6-5, the J gene TRBJ2-7, with D possibly being TRBD1 (6 bases). V lost 0 bases and J 0 bases, leaving 9 bases between the germline ends. From germline, CDR1 is MNHEY and CDR2 SVGAGI. The CDR3 loop spans 15 amino acids.

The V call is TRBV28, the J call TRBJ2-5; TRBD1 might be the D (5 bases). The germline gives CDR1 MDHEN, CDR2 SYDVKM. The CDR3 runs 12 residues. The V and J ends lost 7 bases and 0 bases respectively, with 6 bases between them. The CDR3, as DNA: TGTGCCAGCACAGGGTACCAAGAGACCCAGTACTTC. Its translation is CASTGYQETQYF.

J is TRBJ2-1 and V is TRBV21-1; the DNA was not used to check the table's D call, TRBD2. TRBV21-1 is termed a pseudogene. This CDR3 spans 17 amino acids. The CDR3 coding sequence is TGTGCCAGCAGCAGGGGGAAGCGGGAGTCGGTCTACAATGAGCAGTTCTTC. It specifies CASSRGKRESVYNEQFF.

The CDR3 DNA is TGTGCCAGTAGTAATCGACAGGGCGTTATTAATGAAAAACTGTTTTTT. Translation gives CASSNRQGVINEKLFF. The V gene is TRBV19, the J gene TRBJ1-4, with 7 nucleotides matching TRBD1. This CDR3 has 16 residues. V shed 4 bases and J 4 bases; nucleotides not matched to a gene: 9. Germline values: CDR1 LNHDA, CDR2 SQIVND (reference sequence).

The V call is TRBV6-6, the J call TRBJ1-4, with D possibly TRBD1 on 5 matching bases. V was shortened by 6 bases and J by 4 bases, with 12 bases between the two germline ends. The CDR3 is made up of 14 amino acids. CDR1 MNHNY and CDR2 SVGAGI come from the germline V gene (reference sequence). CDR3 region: CASSGGYVNEKLFF. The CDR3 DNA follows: TGTGCCAGCAGCGGGGGGTATGTTAATGAAAAACTGTTTTTT.

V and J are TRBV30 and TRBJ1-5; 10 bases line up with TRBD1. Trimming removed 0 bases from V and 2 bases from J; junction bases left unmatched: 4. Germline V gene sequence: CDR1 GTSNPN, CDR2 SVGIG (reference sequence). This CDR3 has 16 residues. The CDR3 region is CAWSVPGTGGNQPQHF. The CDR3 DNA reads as TGTGCCTGGAGTGTACCCGGGACAGGGGGCAATCAGCCCCAGCATTTT.

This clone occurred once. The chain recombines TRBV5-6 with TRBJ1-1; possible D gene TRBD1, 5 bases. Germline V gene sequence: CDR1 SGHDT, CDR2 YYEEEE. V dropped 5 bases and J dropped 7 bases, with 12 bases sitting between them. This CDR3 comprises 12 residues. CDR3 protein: CASRGRWGEAFF. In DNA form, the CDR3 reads TGTGCCAGCAGGGGGCGCTGGGGTGAAGCTTTCTTT.

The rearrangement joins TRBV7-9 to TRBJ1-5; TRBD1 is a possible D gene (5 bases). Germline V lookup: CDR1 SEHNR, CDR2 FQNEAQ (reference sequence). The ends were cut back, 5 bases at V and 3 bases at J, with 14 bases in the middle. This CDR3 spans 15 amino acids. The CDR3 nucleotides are TGTGCCAGCAGCCCGGTTGACAGTCCCAATCAGCCCCAGCATTTT. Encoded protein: CASSPVDSPNQPQHF.